One sample yielded the 15 T cell receptor beta chains listed below, sequenced in a study of T cell changes during pregnancy in multiple sclerosis. Profiled with immunoSEQ multiplex PCR; TCRdb holds only in-frame clones, not every one. This sample has approximately 100,000 clones, with about 91% found just once. The sequencing here drew on peripheral blood, taken after pregnancy. The source of these receptors is a female donor with multiple sclerosis, enrolled in a pregnancy study.

V is TRBV14 and J is TRBJ2-2; D is ambiguous. This CDR3 is built from 13 residues. Germline CDR1 is SGHDN and CDR2 is FVKESK. Trimming removed 0 bases from V and 10 bases from J, with 9 bases in between. Here the CDR3 DNA reads TGTGCCAGCAGCCAAGATAGTTTCTTGGAGCTGTTTTTT. Its protein product is CASSQDSFLELFF.

As concerns this clone: The junction and the germline gene differ at one end; a read error may be behind it. This rearrangement joins TRBV28 to TRBJ2-7, with 7 bases aligning to TRBD2. The CDR3 is made up of 12 amino acids. Germline V CDR1 and CDR2: MDHEN, SYDVKM. CDR3 nucleotides: TGTGCCAGCATTACCACGCCGGGACTACCCCACTTC. Its translation: CASITTPGLPHF.

The V gene is TRBV7-2, the J gene TRBJ2-7; TRBD2 agrees at 15 bases. Germline CDR1 reads SGHTA; CDR2 reads FQGNSA. V shed 3 bases and J 4 bases; nucleotides not matched to a gene: 10. The length of the CDR3 is 18 residues. Here the CDR3 reads CASSLPIRTSGRAYEQYF. CDR3 coding DNA: TGTGCCAGCAGCTTGCCCATAAGGACTAGCGGGAGGGCTTACGAGCAGTACTTC.

The J gene is TRBJ1-2, the V gene TRBV4-3; D is unresolved. The germline V gene has CDR1 LGHNA and CDR2 YSLEER. The CDR3 has 14 amino acids. V was shortened by 0 bases and J by 8 bases, with 13 bases between the two germline ends. The CDR3 region has the DNA TGCGCCAGCAGCCAAGATGCGGGAGGACGCGGCTACACCTTC. Translated, it gives CASSQDAGGRGYTF.

The gene calls are TRBV10-3 and TRBJ1-6; 8 nucleotides agree with TRBD1. CDR1 is ENHRY and CDR2 is SYGVKD in the germline V gene. With V trimmed by 6 bases and J by 6 bases, 7 bases remained unmatched. The CDR3 has 15 amino acids. The CDR3 nucleotides are TGTGCCATCAGCGCCGGGACAGGAGTTAATTCACCCCTCCACTTT. The encoded protein is CAISAGTGVNSPLHF.

The chain joins TRBV19 to TRBJ1-1; D is undetermined. CDR1 and CDR2 (germline): LNHDA, SQIVND (reference sequence). This CDR3 is 12 amino acids long. The ends were cut back, 3 bases at V and 5 bases at J, with 7 bases in the middle. The DNA for the CDR3 is TGTGCCAGTAGTATCCCGCGGACTGAAGCTTTCTTT. It encodes CASSIPRTEAFF.

The genes are TRBV29-1 and TRBJ2-3; 8 bases agree with TRBD1. The germline V gene has CDR1 SQVTM and CDR2 ANQGSEA. With 6 bases clipped from V and 1 base from J, the junction kept 6 bases outside the gene matches. The CDR3 has 14 residues. The CDR3 bases are TGCAGCGTGATGACAGGGGTCGGCACAGATACGCAGTATTTT. This translates into CSVMTGVGTDTQYF.

The CDR3 coding sequence is TGTGCCAGCGCAGCTCGGAGGGAGAATGAAAAACTGTTTTTT. Encoded protein: CASAARRENEKLFF. This chain connects TRBV2 to TRBJ1-4; no clear D gene. CDR1 and CDR2 from the germline V gene are SNHLY and FYNNEI. This CDR3 comprises 14 residues. V was shortened by 8 bases and J by 5 bases, with 15 bases between the two germline ends.

The chain recombines TRBV19 with TRBJ1-1, with 8 nucleotides matching TRBD1. The ends lost 4 bases at V and 2 bases at J; junction bases unmatched: 9. The CDR3 is 16 residues long. Germline-derived CDR1 and CDR2 are LNHDA and SQIVND (reference sequence). For the CDR3, the DNA is TGTGCCAGTAGTAGAACAGCAGGGGGCCCAAACACTGAAGCTTTCTTT. Translating it yields CASSRTAGGPNTEAFF.

V gene TRBV7-3 combines with J gene TRBJ1-1; D remains unclear. Between the trimmed V and J ends, which lost 4 bases and 4 bases, there was a span of 13 bases. This CDR3 spans 14 amino acids. Germline CDR1 reads SGHTA; CDR2 reads FQGTGA. The CDR3 DNA sequence: TGTGCCAGCAGCTCAAAATCCGAGGGCACTGAAGCTTTCTTT. The encoded protein is CASSSKSEGTEAFF.

The chain combines TRBV2 with TRBJ2-3, with D possibly matching TRBD1 (6 bases). The CDR3 totals 13 residues. The germline V gene has CDR1 SNHLY and CDR2 FYNNEI. Deletions cut 8 bases from V and 2 bases from J, with 11 bases between. The DNA of the CDR3 is TGTGCCAGCCGACAGGAGTTCACAGATACGCAGTATTTT. Translated: CASRQEFTDTQYF. The whole variable domain, filled in from reference TRBV2 and TRBJ2-3, reads EPEVTQTPSHQVTQMGQEVILRCVPISNHLYFYWYRQILGQKVEFLVSFYNNEISEKSEIFDDQFSVERPDGSNFTLKIRSTKLEDSAMYFCASRQEFTDTQYFGPGTRLTVL.

This sequence joins TRBV7-9 and TRBJ1-4; D call uncertain. Germline assignment: CDR1 SEHNR and CDR2 FQNEAQ (reference sequence). The CDR3 runs 12 residues. The ends were cut back, 4 bases at V and 4 bases at J, with 4 bases in the middle. CDR3 amino acids: CASSSFNEKLFF. Written as DNA, the CDR3 is TGTGCCAGCAGCTCCTTTAATGAAAAACTGTTTTTT.

CDR3 nucleotides: TGTGCCAGCAGGGGAGTCAGCAATCAGCCCCAGCATTTT. It codes for CASRGVSNQPQHF. The chain joins TRBV27 to TRBJ1-5; D unclear. Germline-derived CDR1 and CDR2 are MNHEY and SMNVEV (reference sequence). V was pared by 6 bases and J by 1 base, with 7 bases between. The CDR3 has 13 amino acids.

The chain employs TRBV7-2 and TRBJ1-2; D is undetermined. With 1 base removed from V and 0 bases from J, the gap between germline ends came to 9 bases. CDR1 and CDR2 (germline): SGHTA, FQGNSA. The CDR3 has 15 amino acids. CDR3 protein: CASSLGARTNYGYTF. CDR3 nucleotides: TGTGCCAGCAGCTTAGGTGCCAGAACTAACTATGGCTACACCTTC.

V usage is TRBV30 and J usage is TRBJ1-1; D is uncertain. CDR1 GTSNPN and CDR2 SVGIG come from the germline V gene (reference sequence). The CDR3 runs to 13 residues. CDR3 in amino acids: CASKGSRGIQAFF. The CDR3, as DNA: TGTGCTTCAAAGGGCTCCCGGGGTATTCAAGCTTTCTTT.